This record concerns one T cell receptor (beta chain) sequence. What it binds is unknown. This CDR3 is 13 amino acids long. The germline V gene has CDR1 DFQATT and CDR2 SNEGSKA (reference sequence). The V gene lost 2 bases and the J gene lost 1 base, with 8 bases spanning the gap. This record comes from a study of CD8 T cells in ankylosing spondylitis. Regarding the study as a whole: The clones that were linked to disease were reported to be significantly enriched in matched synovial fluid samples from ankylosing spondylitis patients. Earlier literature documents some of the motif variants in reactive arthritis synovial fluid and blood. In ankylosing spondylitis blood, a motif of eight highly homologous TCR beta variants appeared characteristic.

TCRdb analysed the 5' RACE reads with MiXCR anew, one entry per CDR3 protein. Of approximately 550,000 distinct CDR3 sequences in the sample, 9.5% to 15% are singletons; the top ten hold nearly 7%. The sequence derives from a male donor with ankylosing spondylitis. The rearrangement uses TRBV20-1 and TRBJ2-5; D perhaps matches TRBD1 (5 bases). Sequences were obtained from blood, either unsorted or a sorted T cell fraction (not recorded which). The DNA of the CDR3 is TGCAGTGCTAGACAGGGTAGCCAAGAGACCCAGTACTTC. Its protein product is CSARQGSQETQYF.